The clone carrying this T cell receptor beta chain was recorded many times. Antigen unknown. The CDR3 spans 15 residues. V was clipped by 4 bases and J by 1 base; unmatched bases: 4. Germline V gene data show CDR1 as SEHNR and CDR2 as FQNEAQ (reference sequence). The sample's time point: newly diagnosed GD, antithyroid drugs for less than 3 months. Scientists built the TCR library using RNA that was extracted from PBMCs. American Thyroid Association guidelines defined Graves' disease diagnosis. This specimen belongs to a study of regulatory T cells in long-lasting Graves disease. Across the whole study: Graves' patients who were just diagnosed had used antithyroid drugs for under 3 months. Regarding the study as a whole: The analysis examined peripheral blood only and excluded thyroid tissue. Persistent disease preferred TRBV28, TRBJ1-2 and TRBJ2-5; new disease, TRBV20-1 and TRBJ2-1.

With iRepertoire HTBI primers and Arm-PCR of CDR3 regions, TCR beta libraries were built. TCRdb ran MiXCR on the multiplex PCR reads and lists one entry per CDR3 protein. This sample carries about 370,000 distinct CDR3 sequences, 15% to 18% of them seen once, and the ten largest clones take about a fifth. The source was peripheral blood mononuclear cells (PBMCs), collected at new diagnosis, from a patient treated with antithyroid drugs. The chain uses TRBV7-9 and TRBJ2-7, with TRBD2 matching over 10 bases. This TCR was recovered from a female donor with Graves disease. CDR3 residues: CASSSEGLASYEQYF. Here the CDR3 DNA reads TGTGCCAGCAGCTCCGAGGGACTAGCGTCCTACGAGCAGTACTTC.